A single sample is the source of the 10 T cell receptor beta chains below, sequenced in a study of patients and donors after allogeneic stem cell transplantation (dated by TCRdb to between 2020 and 2021). Libraries were constructed by RT-PCR. TCRdb lists the instrument as NextSeq 550. The public reads were reprocessed in TCRdb via fastp at Q25 and MiXCR, keeping in-frame beta chains. For every CDR3 protein sequence, its rows merge into one entry that carries the most common genes and DNA. The sample includes about 400,000 distinct CDR3 sequences, with roughly 16% observed a single time. Of the sample, around 7.2% falls within the top ten clones. Sequenced sample: blood, either unsorted or a sorted T cell fraction (not recorded which). These receptors were obtained from a human donor who was either an allogeneic HSCT recipient or a stem cell or donor lymphocyte infusion donor (not recorded which). It is not recorded whose cells these are; they may come from a transplant donor.

This clonotype occurred a few times. The genes are TRBV6-5 and TRBJ1-2; weak D call: TRBD1 (6 bases). With 5 bases removed from V and 13 bases from J, the gap between germline ends came to 17 bases. Germline V gene lookup returns CDR1 MNHEY and CDR2 SVGAGI. The length of the CDR3 is 12 residues. The CDR3 coding sequence is TGTGCCAGCAGTCCAGTACAGGGAGGTCGCACCTTC. Residues: CASSPVQGGRTF.

The chain is built from TRBV5-5 and TRBJ2-2, with no clear D. Germline V gene data show CDR1 as SGHKS and CDR2 as YYEKEE (reference sequence). V was trimmed by 3 bases and J by 2 bases, leaving 8 bases between them. The CDR3 consists of 14 residues. The CDR3 here is CASSSPHNTGELFF. In nucleotides, the CDR3 is TGTGCCAGCAGCTCTCCCCACAACACCGGGGAGCTGTTTTTT.

This chain joins TRBV2 and TRBJ2-2; D is undetermined. CDR1 is SNHLY, CDR2 FYNNEI, per germline. This CDR3 contains 16 residues. V was shortened by 4 bases and J by 4 bases, with 16 bases between the two germline ends. Here the CDR3 DNA reads TGTGCCAGCAGTGGCGCCGGGCCTCCGGGCACCGGGGAGCTGTTTTTT. It encodes CASSGAGPPGTGELFF.

The sample holds a few counts of this clonotype. This chain uses TRBV3-1 with TRBJ2-1; 7 bases align to TRBD2. J gave up 7 bases and V 4 bases, and 19 bases lay outside the gene matches. The CDR3 is 18 residues long. Germline loops: CDR1 LGHDT, CDR2 YNNKEL (reference sequence). In DNA, the CDR3 is TGTGCCAGCAGCCCTAAAGGGTTTGGGAGGGCATTTGTAAATGAGCAGTTCTTC. It is translated as CASSPKGFGRAFVNEQFF.

This clonotype occurred a few times. The junction differs from germline at one of its ends, possibly a read error. The chain carries TRBV20-1 and TRBJ2-5; D perhaps matches TRBD2 (6 bases). The germline V gene has CDR1 DFQATT and CDR2 SNEGSKA (reference sequence). The CDR3 extends over 15 amino acids. The CDR3 DNA is TGCAGTGCCAACCAGCCTAGTAGCGGACAAGGGACCCAGTACTTC. Translating gives CSANQPSSGQGTQYF.

This clonotype was detected a few times. The J gene is TRBJ2-5, the V gene TRBV25-1; 10 nucleotides align to TRBD2. Germline V gene sequence: CDR1 MGHDK, CDR2 SYGVNS. V gave up 3 bases and J gave up 5 bases; unmatched junction bases: 6. This CDR3 has 15 amino acids. CDR3 region: CASSDLAGVWETQYF. CDR3 DNA: TGTGCCAGCAGTGATCTAGCGGGAGTATGGGAGACCCAGTACTTC. Looking up the rest from reference TRBV25-1 and TRBJ2-5 gives the full variable domain: EADIYQTPRYLVIGTGKKITLECSQTMGHDKMYWYQQDPGMELHLIHYSYGVNSTEKGDLSSESTVSRIRTEHFPLTLESARPSHTSQYLCASSDLAGVWETQYFGPGTRLLVL.

In its sample, this clonotype was seen a few times. CDR3 in amino acids: CASSLDLGTGVSGYTF. As DNA, the CDR3 is TGTGCCAGCAGCTTGGATCTCGGGACAGGGGTGAGCGGCTACACCTTC. The chain recombines TRBV5-5 with TRBJ1-2; 10 bases align to TRBD1. The V segment lost 0 bases and the J segment 8 bases; nucleotides outside the gene matches: 10. The CDR3 spans 16 residues. CDR1 is SGHKS, CDR2 YYEKEE, per germline (reference sequence).

The chain recombines TRBV6-1 with TRBJ1-6; no clear D gene. Germline V gene sequence: CDR1 MNHNS, CDR2 SASEGT. The CDR3 length is 16 residues. V lost 2 bases to trimming and J lost 8 bases, with 16 bases between them. CDR3: CASSEKRVGAHSPLHF. The CDR3, as DNA: TGTGCCAGCAGTGAAAAACGGGTCGGTGCCCATTCACCCCTCCACTTT.

CDR3 DNA: TGCAGTGCTAGGGGACCAACGAACACCGGGGAGCTGTTTTTT. Translation: CSARGPTNTGELFF. The gene calls are TRBV20-1 and TRBJ2-2; the D gene could be TRBD1 or TRBD2 (5 bases each). V gave up 3 bases and J gave up 0 bases, with 8 bases separating them. CDR1 and CDR2 from the germline V gene are DFQATT and SNEGSKA (reference sequence). CDR3 size: 14 residues.

The J gene is TRBJ2-4, the V gene TRBV20-1, with TRBD2 identical over 9 bases. The CDR3 is 15 residues long. CDR1 is DFQATT and CDR2 is SNEGSKA in the germline V gene (reference sequence). V shed 6 bases and J 1 base; nucleotides not matched to a gene: 7. The CDR3 here is CSASSGGFAKNIQYF. CDR3 coding DNA: TGCAGTGCAAGTAGCGGGGGTTTTGCCAAAAACATTCAGTACTTC.